This is a list of T cell receptor beta chains from one sample in a study of cytomegalovirus exposure and HLA in healthy donors. Clones were read by immunoSEQ multiplex PCR, and TCRdb kept only the in-frame ones, dropping some. The table shows 150,000 to 200,000 clones, with 60% to 80% occurring only once. The sample was PBMCs. The receptors shown here come from a man in his forties in good health and CMV-seronegative. The CDR3 runs from the conserved cysteine through the conserved F or W. A D gene is named only where the DNA matches it firmly. Not every row has a clone size; where given, it reads once, few, many or a size class.

>TRBJ2-1|TRBD2|TRBV10-3|NA
CAIRMIAGVDEQFF
TGTGCCATCAGGATGATAGCGGGAGTGGATGAGCAGTTCTTC
>TRBJ2-7|TRBD1|TRBV7-8|NA
CASSPGTGDEQYF
TGTGCCAGCAGCCCTGGGACAGGGGACGAGCAGTACTTC
>TRBJ2-5|TRBD2|TRBV11-2|few
CASSLVRGGRGETQYF
TGTGCCAGCAGCTTAGTTCGCGGGGGGCGGGGAGAGACCCAGTACTTC
>TRBJ2-5|TRBD2|TRBV18|NA
CASSRGLAGETQYF
TGTGCCAGCTCACGGGGACTAGCAGGGGAGACCCAGTACTTC
>TRBJ2-7|NA|TRBV6-5|NA
CASSPRLGSSYEQYF
TGTGCCAGCAGTCCCCGACTAGGGAGCTCCTACGAGCAGTACTTC
>TRBJ2-7|NA|TRBV9|NA
CASSGEPRGAYEQYF
TGTGCCAGCAGCGGCGAACCCAGGGGGGCCTACGAGCAGTACTTC
>TRBJ2-2|NA|TRBV5-1|once
CASSLGQGGTGELFF
TGCGCCAGCAGCTTGGGACAGGGAGGCACCGGGGAGCTGTTTTTT
>TRBJ2-7|TRBD1|TRBV19|NA
CASRDRGRGEQYF
TGTGCCAGCAGAGACAGGGGGCGTGGCGAGCAGTACTTC
>TRBJ2-7|NA|TRBV18|few
CASSLQGYEQYF
TGTGCCAGCTCACTACAGGGTTACGAGCAGTACTTC
>TRBJ2-7|TRBD1|TRBV7-9|once
CASEHRDRAYEQYF
TGTGCCAGCGAACACCGGGACAGGGCCTACGAGCAGTACTTC
>TRBJ2-3|NA|TRBV11-2|few
CASSLYTGSQYF
TGTGCCAGCAGCTTATATACAGGTTCGCAGTATTTT
>TRBJ2-2|TRBD2|TRBV29-1|NA
CSATLAGGNTGELFF
TGCAGCGCTACTCTAGCGGGTGGTAACACCGGGGAGCTGTTTTTT
>TRBJ2-3|NA|TRBV4-3|NA
CASSQDLASGPTDTQYF
TGCGCTAGCAGCCAAGATTTGGCCAGCGGCCCTACAGATACGCAGTATTTT
>TRBJ2-2|NA|TRBV5-1|NA
CASSWKDKNTGELFF
TGCGCCAGCAGCTGGAAGGACAAAAACACCGGGGAGCTGTTTTTT
>TRBJ2-3|NA|TRBV27|NA
CASSPLRVLDTQYF
TGTGCCAGCAGCCCACTCAGGGTTCTAGATACGCAGTATTTT
>TRBJ2-2|NA|TRBV7-2|NA
CASSLPSVYTGELFF
TGTGCCAGCAGCTTACCTAGCGTTTACACCGGGGAGCTGTTTTTT
>TRBJ2-7|TRBD1|TRBV7-8|NA
CASSIRGQRIYEQYF
TGTGCCAGCAGCATAAGGGGACAGAGAATCTACGAGCAGTACTTC
>TRBJ2-1|NA|TRBV7-9|few
CSSSLYDSPYNEQFF
TGTTCCAGCAGCTTATATGACTCACCCTACAATGAGCAGTTCTTC
>TRBJ2-7|NA|TRBV30|NA
CAWSRQADSYEQYF
TGTGCCTGGAGTCGACAGGCCGACTCCTACGAGCAGTACTTC
>TRBJ1-1|NA|TRBV7-9|few
CASSRGNTEAFF
TGTGCCAGCAGCCGGGGGAACACTGAAGCTTTCTTT
>TRBJ1-1|NA|TRBV4-3|NA
CASSQVAGAEAFF
TGCGCCAGCAGCCAAGTAGCCGGAGCTGAAGCTTTCTTT
>TRBJ2-2|NA|TRBV19|NA
CASSTSPGITGELFF
TGTGCCAGTAGTACATCTCCGGGGATCACCGGGGAGCTGTTTTTT
>TRBJ2-7|NA|TRBV15|NA
CATSRDQGTNEQYF
TGTGCCACCAGCAGAGATCAAGGCACTAACGAGCAGTACTTC
>TRBJ1-4|NA|TRBV30|NA
CAWSVPQVQEKLFF
TGTGCCTGGAGTGTACCGCAGGTTCAAGAAAAACTGTTTTTT
>TRBJ2-2|TRBD2|TRBV7-8|NA
CASSLGSGGGGTGELFF
TGTGCCAGCAGCTTGGGCTCCGGGGGGGGAGGTACCGGGGAGCTGTTTTTT
>TRBJ2-7|TRBD2|TRBV7-2|NA
CASSLAGALSYEQYF
TGTGCCAGCAGCTTGGCGGGAGCCCTCTCCTACGAGCAGTACTTC
>TRBJ2-7|NA|TRBV5-1|NA
CASSPNRDEQYF
TGCGCCAGCAGCCCGAACAGGGACGAGCAGTACTTC
>TRBJ2-3|TRBD1|TRBV9|NA
CASRQGDTQYF
TGTGCCAGCAGACAGGGGGATACGCAGTATTTT
>TRBJ2-1|TRBD2|TRBV10-3|NA
CAIMGGGGHGEQFF
TGTGCCATCATGGGAGGCGGGGGGCATGGTGAGCAGTTCTTC
>TRBJ1-2|NA|TRBV28|few
CASSFPGTNYGYTF
TGTGCCAGCAGTTTTCCCGGGACTAACTATGGCTACACCTTC
>TRBJ2-7|TRBD1|TRBV5-1|NA
CASSPEGTGGYEQYF
TGCGCCAGCAGCCCGGAGGGGACAGGGGGATACGAGCAGTACTTC
>TRBJ1-2|TRBD1|TRBV5-1|NA
CASSAGQDYGYTF
TGCGCCAGCAGCGCGGGACAGGACTATGGCTACACCTTC
>TRBJ2-1|TRBD2|TRBV30|NA
CAWSVGGDNTYNEQFF
TGTGCCTGGAGTGTCGGGGGGGACAACACCTACAATGAGCAGTTCTTC
>TRBJ2-7|TRBD1|TRBV10-3|few
CAISEGQGGLSYEQYF
TGTGCCATCAGTGAGGGACAGGGAGGACTCTCCTACGAGCAGTACTTC
>TRBJ2-7|NA|TRBV6-5|NA
CASSYAGASYGQYF
TGTGCCAGCAGTTACGCAGGGGCAAGCTACGGGCAGTACTTC
>TRBJ1-1|NA|TRBV18|few
CASSREGRTEAFF
TGTGCCAGCTCAAGGGAGGGGCGCACTGAAGCTTTCTTT
>TRBJ2-6|TRBD1|TRBV5-1|NA
CASSLTGVNSGANVLTF
TGCGCCAGCAGCTTGACAGGGGTCAACTCTGGGGCCAACGTCCTGACTTTC
>TRBJ2-7|TRBD2|TRBV2|few
CASSPQLAGSYEQYF
TGTGCCAGCAGCCCTCAACTAGCGGGCTCCTACGAGCAGTACTTC
>TRBJ1-1|TRBD1|TRBV18|few
CASSQSRGTAEAFF
TGTGCCAGCTCACAAAGCAGGGGGACCGCTGAAGCTTTCTTT
>TRBJ2-3|NA|TRBV30|NA
CAWTVLGTDTQYF
TGTGCCTGGACAGTTCTGGGCACAGATACGCAGTATTTT
>TRBJ1-1|TRBD1|TRBV5-1|few
CASSLGDRAEAFF
TGCGCCAGCAGCTTGGGGGACAGGGCTGAAGCTTTCTTT
>TRBJ1-1|TRBD1|TRBV9|NA
CASSPGQGLNTEAFF
TGTGCCAGCAGCCCTGGACAGGGCCTGAACACTGAAGCTTTCTTT
>TRBJ2-7|TRBD2|TRBV27|few
CASSRSGGTYEQYF
TGTGCCAGCAGCCGGTCGGGAGGTACGTACGAGCAGTACTTC
>TRBJ2-1|TRBD2|TRBV7-3|few
CASSSSSGSPYNEQFF
TGTGCCAGCAGCTCGTCTAGCGGGAGTCCCTACAATGAGCAGTTCTTC